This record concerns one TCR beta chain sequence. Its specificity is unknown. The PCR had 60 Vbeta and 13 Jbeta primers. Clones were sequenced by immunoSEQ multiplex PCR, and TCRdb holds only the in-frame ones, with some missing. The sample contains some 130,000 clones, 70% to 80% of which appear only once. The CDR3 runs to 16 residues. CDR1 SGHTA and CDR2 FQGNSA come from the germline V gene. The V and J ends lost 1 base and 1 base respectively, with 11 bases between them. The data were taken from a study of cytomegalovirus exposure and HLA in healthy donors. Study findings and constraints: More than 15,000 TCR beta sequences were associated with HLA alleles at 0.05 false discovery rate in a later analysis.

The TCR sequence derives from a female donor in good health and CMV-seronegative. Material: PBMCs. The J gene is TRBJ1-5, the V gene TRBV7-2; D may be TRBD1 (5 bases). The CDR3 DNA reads TGTGCCAGCAGCTTAGTGGTAGGGGCGAGCAATCAGCCCCAGCATTTT. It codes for CASSLVVGASNQPQHF.